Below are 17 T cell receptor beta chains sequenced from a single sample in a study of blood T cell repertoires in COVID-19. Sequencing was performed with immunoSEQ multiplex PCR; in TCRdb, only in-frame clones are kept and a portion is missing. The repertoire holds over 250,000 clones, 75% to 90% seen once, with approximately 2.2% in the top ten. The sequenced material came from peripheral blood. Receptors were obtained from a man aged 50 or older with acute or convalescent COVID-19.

The CDR3 coding sequence is TGTGCCAGCAGTTACCTGGACAGGGCCAATGAAAAACTGTTTTTT. Translation: CASSYLDRANEKLFF. This chain joins TRBV6-5 and TRBJ1-4; 8 bases are shared with TRBD1. Looked up from germline, CDR1 is MNHEY and CDR2 is SVGAGI. The CDR3 has 15 amino acids. The trim removed 2 bases at V and 5 bases at J, leaving 4 bases unmatched.

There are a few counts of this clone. CDR3 DNA sequence: TGTGCCAGCAGCTACCTAGCGTCGAACACCGGGGAGCTGTTTTTT. It yields the protein CASSYLASNTGELFF. The chain couples TRBV7-9 to TRBJ2-2; maybe TRBD2 (6 bases). V gave up 4 bases and J gave up 0 bases, with 9 bases separating them. This CDR3 contains 15 residues. Germline V gives CDR1 SEHNR, CDR2 FQNEAQ (reference sequence).

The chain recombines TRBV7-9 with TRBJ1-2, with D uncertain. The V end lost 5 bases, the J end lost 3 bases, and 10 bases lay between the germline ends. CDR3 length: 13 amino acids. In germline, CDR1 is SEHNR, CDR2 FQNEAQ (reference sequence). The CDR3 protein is CASSGSLHYGYTF. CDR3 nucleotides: TGTGCCAGCAGCGGCAGTCTGCACTATGGCTACACCTTC.

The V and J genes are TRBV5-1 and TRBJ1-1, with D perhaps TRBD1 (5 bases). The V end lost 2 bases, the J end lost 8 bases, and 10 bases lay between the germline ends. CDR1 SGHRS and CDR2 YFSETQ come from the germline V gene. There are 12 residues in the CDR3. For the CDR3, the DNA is TGCGCCAGCAGCTTTTCACAGGAGGAAGCTTTCTTT. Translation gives CASSFSQEEAFF.

CDR3 in DNA: TGTGCCAGCAGCTTCGTAGGGGGCGCGGACTACACCTTC. Its protein is CASSFVGGADYTF. This rearrangement joins TRBV5-6 to TRBJ1-2; 7 bases map to TRBD1. The germline V gene has CDR1 SGHDT and CDR2 YYEEEE. The ends lost 2 bases at V and 10 bases at J; junction bases unmatched: 8. The CDR3 spans 13 residues.

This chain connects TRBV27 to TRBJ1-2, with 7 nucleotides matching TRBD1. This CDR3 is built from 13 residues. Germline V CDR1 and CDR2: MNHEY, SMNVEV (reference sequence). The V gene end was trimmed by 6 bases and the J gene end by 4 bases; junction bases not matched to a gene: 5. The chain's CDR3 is CASSFDRAYGYTF. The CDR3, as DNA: TGTGCCAGCAGCTTCGACAGGGCCTATGGCTACACCTTC.

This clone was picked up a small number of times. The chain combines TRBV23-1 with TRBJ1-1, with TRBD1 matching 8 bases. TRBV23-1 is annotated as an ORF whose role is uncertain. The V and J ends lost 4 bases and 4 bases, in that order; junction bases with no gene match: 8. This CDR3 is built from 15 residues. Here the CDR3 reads CASSRGRGPGTEAFF. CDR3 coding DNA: TGCGCCAGCAGTCGTGGCAGGGGGCCGGGCACTGAAGCTTTCTTT.

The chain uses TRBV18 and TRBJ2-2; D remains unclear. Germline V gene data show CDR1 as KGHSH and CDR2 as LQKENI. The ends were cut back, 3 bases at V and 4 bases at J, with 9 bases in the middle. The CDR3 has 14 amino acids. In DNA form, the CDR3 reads TGTGCCAGCTCACCGCCAGGTTCCACCGGGGAGCTGTTTTTT. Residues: CASSPPGSTGELFF.

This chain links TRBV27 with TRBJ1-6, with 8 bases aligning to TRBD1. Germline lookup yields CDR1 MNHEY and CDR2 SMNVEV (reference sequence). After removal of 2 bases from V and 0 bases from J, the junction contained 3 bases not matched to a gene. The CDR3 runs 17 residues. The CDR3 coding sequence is TGTGCCAGCAGTTTAAGGACAGGGAGCTCCTATAATTCACCCCTCCACTTT. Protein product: CASSLRTGSSYNSPLHF.

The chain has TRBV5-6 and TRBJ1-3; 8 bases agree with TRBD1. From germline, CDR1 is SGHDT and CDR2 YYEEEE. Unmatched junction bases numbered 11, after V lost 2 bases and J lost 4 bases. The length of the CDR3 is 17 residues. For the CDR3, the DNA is TGTGCCAGCAGCTTAAATGCCCGGGACAGGATAGGAAACACCATATATTTT. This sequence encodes CASSLNARDRIGNTIYF.

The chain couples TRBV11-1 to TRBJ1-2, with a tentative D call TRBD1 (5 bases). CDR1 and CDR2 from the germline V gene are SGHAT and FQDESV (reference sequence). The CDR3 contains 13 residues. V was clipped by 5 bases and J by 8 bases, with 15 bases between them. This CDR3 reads CASSPRGDGGYTF. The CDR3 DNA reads TGTGCCAGCAGCCCCCGGGGGGACGGAGGCTACACCTTC.

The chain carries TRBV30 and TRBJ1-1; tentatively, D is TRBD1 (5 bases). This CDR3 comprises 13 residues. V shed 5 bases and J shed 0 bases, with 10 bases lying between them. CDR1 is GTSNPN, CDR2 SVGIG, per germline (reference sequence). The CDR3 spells CAWDRTMNTEAFF. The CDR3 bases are TGTGCCTGGGACAGAACCATGAACACTGAAGCTTTCTTT.

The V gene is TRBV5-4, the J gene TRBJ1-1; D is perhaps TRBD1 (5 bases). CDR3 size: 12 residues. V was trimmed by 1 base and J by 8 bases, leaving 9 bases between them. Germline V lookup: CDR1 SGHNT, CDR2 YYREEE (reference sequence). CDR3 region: CASSLKDSEAFF. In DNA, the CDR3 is TGTGCCAGCAGCTTGAAAGACAGCGAAGCTTTCTTT.

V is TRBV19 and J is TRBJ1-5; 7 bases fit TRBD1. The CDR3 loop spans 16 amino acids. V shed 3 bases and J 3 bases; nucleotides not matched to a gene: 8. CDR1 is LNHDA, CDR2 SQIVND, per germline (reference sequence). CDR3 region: CASSILRDSFNQPQHF. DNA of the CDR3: TGTGCCAGTAGTATTCTAAGGGACAGCTTCAATCAGCCCCAGCATTTT.

The CDR3 DNA reads TGTGCCTGGAGTGCCGCCGGGGATTCACCCCTCCACTTT. This translates into CAWSAAGDSPLHF. The chain links TRBV30 to TRBJ1-6; D unresolved. Germline V gives CDR1 GTSNPN, CDR2 SVGIG (reference sequence). Trimming took 1 base from V and 8 from J, leaving 9 bases between them. The CDR3 has 13 residues.

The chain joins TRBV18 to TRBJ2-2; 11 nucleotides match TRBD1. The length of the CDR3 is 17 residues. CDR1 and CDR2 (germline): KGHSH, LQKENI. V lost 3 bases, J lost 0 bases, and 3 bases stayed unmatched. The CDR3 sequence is CASSPGQGATNTGELFF. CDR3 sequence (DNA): TGTGCCAGCTCACCCGGACAGGGGGCGACGAACACCGGGGAGCTGTTTTTT.

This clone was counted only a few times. The CDR3 region is CASSYSWTGSSPLHF. The CDR3 DNA reads as TGTGCCAGCAGTTACTCGTGGACAGGGTCTTCACCCCTCCACTTT. The chain uses TRBV6-5 and TRBJ1-6; the match to TRBD1 covers 8 bases. J was trimmed by 9 bases and V by 0 bases; bases with no gene match: 4. CDR3 size: 15 residues. Per the germline V gene, CDR1 is MNHEY and CDR2 is SVGAGI.